A single sample is the source of the 32 T cell receptor beta chains below, sequenced in a study of blood T cell repertoires in COVID-19. Sequencing used immunoSEQ multiplex PCR; TCRdb keeps in-frame clones, though not all of them. Of tens of thousands of clones listed, around 84% are singletons. The sample comprised peripheral blood. The receptors come from a human donor in a cohort sampled during active COVID-19.

The CDR3 spells CASRPREGRLNTEAFF. The DNA of the CDR3 is TGTGCCAGCAGACCCCGGGAGGGACGGCTAAACACTGAAGCTTTCTTT. The chain links TRBV7-9 to TRBJ1-1, with D maybe TRBD1 (5 bases). CDR1 and CDR2 from the germline V gene are SEHNR and FQNEAQ (reference sequence). This CDR3 is built from 16 residues. V lost 6 bases and J lost 2, with 19 bases in between. Based on the CDR3 plus reference TRBV7-9 and TRBJ1-1, the full variable domain is DTGVSQNPRHKITKRGQNVTFRCDPISEHNRLYWYRQTLGQGPEFLTYFQNEAQLEKSRLLSDRFSAERPKGSFSTLEIQRTEQGDSAMYLCASRPREGRLNTEAFFGQGTRLTVV.

For this clone: The junction departs from the called germline gene at one end, perhaps through a read error. This chain links TRBV7-9 with TRBJ1-4; 7 bases agree with TRBD1. CDR1 SEHNR and CDR2 FQNEAQ come from the germline V gene (reference sequence). The CDR3 has 14 amino acids. This CDR3 reads CASSLEGAREKLFF. CDR3 coding DNA: TGTGCCAGCAGTTTAGAGGGGGCGAGGGAAAAACTGTTTTTT.

This chain uses TRBV5-1 with TRBJ2-7; TRBD2 might be the D (6 bases). The CDR3 extends over 13 amino acids. Germline V lookup: CDR1 SGHRS, CDR2 YFSETQ. V shed 4 bases and J shed 3 bases, with 11 bases lying between them. CDR3 protein: CASSGGTGYEQYF. The CDR3 bases are TGCGCCAGCAGCGGGGGGACGGGCTACGAGCAGTACTTC. The full variable domain, in which reference TRBV5-1 and TRBJ2-7 provide the parts outside the CDR3, is KAGVTQTPRYLIKTRGQQVTLSCSPISGHRSVSWYQQTPGQGLQFLFEYFSETQRNKGNFPGRFSGRQFSNSRSEMNVSTLELGDSALYLCASSGGTGYEQYFGPGTRLTVT.

The chain recombines TRBV11-1 with TRBJ1-1; maybe TRBD1 (6 bases). Trimming removed 4 bases at V and 6 bases at J, with 15 bases between. Germline lookup yields CDR1 SGHAT and CDR2 FQDESV (reference sequence). The CDR3 runs 14 residues. The CDR3 region has the DNA TGTGCCAGCAGCTCACGACAGGACCCGGCTGAAGCTTTCTTT. This encodes CASSSRQDPAEAFF.

This chain links TRBV27 with TRBJ1-5, with 8 bases that match TRBD1. V dropped 5 bases and J dropped 0; count of bases not matched to a gene: 3. CDR1 and CDR2 (germline): MNHEY, SMNVEV (reference sequence). This CDR3 is built from 15 residues. This CDR3 reads CASSPGTGSNQPQHF. The CDR3 nucleotides read TGTGCCAGCAGTCCGGGGACAGGTAGCAATCAGCCCCAGCATTTT.

The chain links TRBV19 to TRBJ1-2; perhaps TRBD1 as D (6 bases). Germline V gene sequence: CDR1 LNHDA, CDR2 SQIVND (reference sequence). The V and J ends lost 8 bases and 2 bases respectively, with 12 bases between them. This CDR3 is 13 amino acids long. CDR3 protein: CASGSGHNYGYTF. The CDR3 nucleotides read TGTGCCAGTGGATCGGGACACAACTATGGCTACACCTTC.

CDR3 loop: CASSFGPGRGSGYTF. The CDR3 DNA follows: TGTGCCAGCAGTTTTGGTCCAGGGAGGGGAAGCGGCTACACCTTC. The chain uses TRBV28 and TRBJ1-2, with D possibly TRBD1 on 5 matching bases. Germline V CDR1 and CDR2: MDHEN, SYDVKM. CDR3 length: 15 residues. V was pared by 3 bases and J by 8 bases, with 19 bases between.

The gene calls are TRBV27 and TRBJ2-3; 10 bases match TRBD2. This CDR3 is built from 17 residues. The germline V gene encodes CDR1 MNHEY and CDR2 SMNVEV (reference sequence). Trimming at V came to 4 bases and at J to 0 bases, leaving 7 bases not matched to a gene. CDR3 residues: CASSSRLAGVSTDTQYF. CDR3 nucleotides: TGTGCCAGCAGTTCACGACTAGCGGGCGTGAGCACAGATACGCAGTATTTT.

This clone was seen just once. The V and J genes are TRBV6-5 and TRBJ1-2; D gene uncertain. CDR1 and CDR2 (germline): MNHEY, SVGAGI. The CDR3 has 14 amino acids. The germline V and J ends were trimmed by 3 bases and 8 bases, with 16 bases remaining between them. The CDR3 bases are TGTGCCAGCAGTTATACGATGGATAGAGGGGGCTACACCTTC. As protein: CASSYTMDRGGYTF.

In its sample, this clone was seen once. V and J are TRBV13 and TRBJ2-7; 11 bases fit TRBD1. The CDR3 sequence is 15 residues long. Germline lookup yields CDR1 PRHDT and CDR2 FYEKMQ (reference sequence). J lost 3 bases, V lost 5 bases, and 6 bases had no gene match. CDR3 sequence: CASSELGTGGYEQYF. CDR3 bases: TGTGCCAGCAGCGAGCTCGGGACAGGGGGCTACGAGCAGTACTTC.

V gene TRBV7-9 combines with J gene TRBJ2-2; D call uncertain. Germline CDR1 SEHNR, CDR2 FQNEAQ (reference sequence). This CDR3 contains 14 residues. Between the trimmed V and J ends, which lost 8 bases and 1 base, there was a span of 11 bases. CDR3 residues: CASGDSRNTGELFF. The CDR3 coding sequence is TGTGCCAGCGGTGATAGCAGGAACACCGGGGAGCTGTTTTTT.

The rearrangement links TRBV6-2 or TRBV6-3 to TRBJ2-2; D remains unclear. The V end was cut by 4 bases, the J end by 5 bases, with 11 bases between. CDR3 length equals 14 residues. The germline gives CDR1 MNHEY, CDR2 SVGEGT. The chain's CDR3 is CASSLIPRTGELFF. CDR3 DNA sequence: TGTGCCAGCAGTTTAATTCCTAGGACCGGGGAGCTGTTTTTT.

The V call is TRBV7-9, the J call TRBJ1-4, with D unresolved. In germline, CDR1 is SEHNR, CDR2 FQNEAQ (reference sequence). Trimming took 1 base from V and 0 from J, leaving 6 bases between them. This CDR3 region has 15 residues. The DNA of the CDR3 is TGTGCCAGCAGCTTAGTGGCAACAACTAATGAAAAACTGTTTTTT. Residues: CASSLVATTNEKLFF.

This clone was seen a single time. The chain joins TRBV2 to TRBJ2-7, with D tentatively TRBD2 (6 bases). The germline V gene encodes CDR1 SNHLY and CDR2 FYNNEI. This CDR3 has 16 amino acids. Trimming removed 4 bases from V and 3 bases from J, with 19 bases in between. The CDR3 DNA reads TGTGCCAGCAGTGGCGTTATATCTAGCGTTGACTACGAGCAGTACTTC. Amino acids: CASSGVISSVDYEQYF.

This chain links TRBV2 with TRBJ2-7; 10 bases map to TRBD2. Trimming took 0 bases from V and 6 from J; bases not matched to a gene: 5. The CDR3 is 15 amino acids. The V gene's germline CDR1 is SNHLY and CDR2 FYNNEI. The CDR3 region is CASSEARAGGLEQYF. The CDR3, as DNA: TGTGCCAGCAGTGAAGCGAGAGCGGGGGGGCTCGAGCAGTACTTC.

This chain uses TRBV9 with TRBJ1-1; possible D gene TRBD1, 6 bases. Trimming cost V 2 bases and J 1 base, with 9 bases left between them. Germline V gene lookup returns CDR1 SGDLS and CDR2 YYNGEE. CDR3 length: 14 amino acids. The CDR3 reads CASSVRGQNTEAFF. The CDR3, as DNA: TGTGCCAGCAGCGTGAGGGGACAGAACACTGAAGCTTTCTTT.

This clone came up once. The chain uses TRBV6-2 or TRBV6-3 and TRBJ1-1; D uncertain. The CDR3 totals 13 residues. Trimming left V 2 bases short and J 5 bases short, with 9 bases between. Germline CDR1 and CDR2: MNHEY and SVGEGT. The CDR3 DNA follows: TGTGCCAGCAGTTACGGAGGACGGACTGAAGCTTTCTTT. Translation gives CASSYGGRTEAFF.

The V and J genes are TRBV6-1 and TRBJ1-6; possible D gene TRBD1, 5 bases. The CDR3 is 16 residues long. Germline CDR1 and CDR2: MNHNS and SASEGT. Trimming shortened V by 0 bases and J by 7 bases, and 13 bases separated the two germline ends. The CDR3 DNA is TGTGCCAGCAGTGAAGCGCCAGGGCGGGGAAATTCACCCCTCCACTTT. Residues: CASSEAPGRGNSPLHF.

The J gene is TRBJ1-2, the V gene TRBV7-9, with D possibly TRBD1 on 5 matching bases. CDR1 and CDR2 from the germline V gene are SEHNR and FQNEAQ (reference sequence). The CDR3 runs to 16 residues. The V gene lost 5 bases and the J gene lost 4 bases, with 20 bases spanning the gap. CDR3 residues: CASSPYSGVRSYGYTF. For the CDR3, the DNA is TGTGCCAGCAGCCCATACTCGGGGGTGAGGAGCTATGGCTACACCTTC.

CDR3 loop: CASWPIGQGSSPLHF. The CDR3 DNA reads TGTGCCAGCTGGCCGATTGGGCAGGGGAGTTCACCCCTCCACTTT. This sequence joins TRBV28 and TRBJ1-6; tentatively, D is TRBD1 (6 bases). Trimming left V 8 bases short and J 9 bases short, with 20 bases between. Germline V gene data show CDR1 as MDHEN and CDR2 as SYDVKM. The CDR3 totals 15 residues.

The J gene is TRBJ2-3, the V gene TRBV11-2, with 7 positions matching TRBD1. From germline, CDR1 is SGHAT and CDR2 FQNNGV. V lost 1 base, J lost 0 bases, and 1 base stayed unmatched. The CDR3 length is 15 residues. CDR3 region: CASSLADRSTDTQYF. The CDR3 nucleotides are TGTGCCAGCAGCTTAGCGGACAGGAGCACAGATACGCAGTATTTT.

The genes are TRBV29-1 and TRBJ1-6; 7 bases map to TRBD1. Germline V gene data show CDR1 as SQVTM and CDR2 as ANQGSEA. With 1 base clipped from V and 9 bases from J, the junction kept 9 bases outside the gene matches. The CDR3 is 15 residues long. The CDR3 reads CSVEVPGSGGSPLHF. The CDR3 nucleotides are TGCAGCGTTGAAGTACCAGGGTCAGGGGGTTCACCCCTCCACTTT.

CDR3 sequence: CASSRGTGQINYGYTF. In DNA, the CDR3 is TGTGCCAGCAGCCGTGGGACAGGACAAATTAACTATGGCTACACCTTC. The chain carries TRBV3-1 (or the pseudogene TRBV3-2) and TRBJ1-2; 8 bases map to TRBD1. The CDR3 length is 16 residues. Looked up from germline, CDR1 is LGHDT and CDR2 is YNNKEL (reference sequence). V trimming: 4 bases; J trimming: 1 base; junction bases outside the gene matches: 8.

The rearrangement joins TRBV9 to TRBJ1-6; D uncertain. Trimming cost V 2 bases and J 5 bases, with 5 bases left between them. The CDR3 runs 13 residues. Per germline, CDR1 SGDLS and CDR2 YYNGEE. The CDR3 region has the DNA TGTGCCAGCAGCGTGGCGGATAATTCACCCCTCCACTTT. Protein product: CASSVADNSPLHF. The complete variable domain, with remaining parts taken from reference TRBV9 and TRBJ1-6, reads DSGVTQTPKHLITATGQRVTLRCSPRSGDLSVYWYQQSLDQGLQFLIQYYNGEERAKGNILERFSAQQFPDLHSELNLSSLELGDSALYFCASSVADNSPLHFGNGTRLTVT.

The chain combines TRBV4-3 with TRBJ2-7; D uncertain. The CDR3 is 13 amino acids. From germline, CDR1 is LGHNA and CDR2 YSLEER. V was shortened by 1 base and J by 2 bases, with 6 bases between the two germline ends. CDR3 DNA sequence: TGCGCCAGCAGCCAAGGTCCGGCCTACGAGCAGTACTTC. It yields the protein CASSQGPAYEQYF.

The J gene is TRBJ1-6, the V gene TRBV6-5, with D unclear. The V end was cut by 5 bases, the J end by 3 bases, with 11 bases between. This CDR3 has 15 amino acids. Germline assignment: CDR1 MNHEY and CDR2 SVGAGI. The CDR3 loop is CASSTWGGYNSPLHF. In DNA, the CDR3 is TGTGCCAGCAGTACTTGGGGAGGCTATAATTCACCCCTCCACTTT.

The rearrangement links TRBV15 to TRBJ2-2; 8 bases fit TRBD1. CDR3 length: 15 amino acids. Germline CDR1 is LNHNV and CDR2 is YYDKDF (reference sequence). V shed 1 base and J 6 bases; nucleotides not matched to a gene: 4. CDR3 DNA: TGTGCCACCAGCAGAGCGGCAGGGGGCCCCGGGGAGCTGTTTTTT. Its protein product is CATSRAAGGPGELFF.

The chain couples TRBV7-3 to TRBJ2-2, with 7 bases identical to TRBD1. V shed 5 bases, J shed 1 base, and the junction held 19 bases outside the gene matches. Germline lookup yields CDR1 SGHTA and CDR2 FQGTGA. This CDR3 has 20 amino acids. The DNA for the CDR3 is TGTGCCAGCAGCCCAAATTGGCTAGGGGGCTTTTTAAGGAACACCGGGGAGCTGTTTTTT. Amino acids: CASSPNWLGGFLRNTGELFF. The whole variable domain, filled in from reference TRBV7-3 and TRBJ2-2, reads GAGVSQTPSNKVTEKGKYVELRCDPISGHTALYWYRQSLGQGPEFLIYFQGTGAADDSGLPNDRFFAVRPEGSVSTLKIQRTERGDSAVYLCASSPNWLGGFLRNTGELFFGEGSRLTVL.

This chain joins TRBV4-1 and TRBJ1-6; D remains unclear. V lost 4 bases to trimming and J lost 6 bases, with 16 bases between them. The germline V gene encodes CDR1 MGHRA and CDR2 YSYEKL. The CDR3 contains 16 residues. The chain's CDR3 is CASSPEIRGRNSPLHF. The CDR3 nucleotides read TGCGCCAGCAGCCCAGAAATAAGAGGGCGTAATTCACCCCTCCACTTT.

The chain links TRBV3-1 (or the pseudogene TRBV3-2) to TRBJ1-2; TRBD1 is a possible D gene (6 bases). This CDR3 is built from 17 residues. Trimming took off 4 bases at V and 4 bases at J, with 22 bases between the two ends. Germline lookup yields CDR1 LGHDT and CDR2 YNNKEL (reference sequence). The chain's CDR3 is CASSPRQRPTGFYGYTF. The CDR3 DNA is TGTGCCAGCAGCCCACGCCAACGCCCTACAGGGTTCTATGGCTACACCTTC.

This clone was counted between two and nine times. The genes are TRBV11-1 and TRBJ2-1, with D perhaps TRBD2 (7 bases). CDR1 is SGHAT, CDR2 FQDESV, per germline (reference sequence). V lost 0 bases, J lost 6 bases, and 9 bases lay in between. This CDR3 spans 14 amino acids. For the CDR3, the DNA is TGTGCCAGCAGCTTAGCGGGGGGGCCCAATGAGCAGTTCTTC. Translation gives CASSLAGGPNEQFF.

Only one count was recorded for this clone. The chain couples TRBV27 to TRBJ2-3, with D possibly TRBD1 on 6 matching bases. Germline V lookup: CDR1 MNHEY, CDR2 SMNVEV (reference sequence). V lost 2 bases and J 1 base, leaving 13 bases between the germline ends. This CDR3 is 16 amino acids long. As DNA, the CDR3 is TGTGCCAGCAGTTTAGGGAACAGGGTGGGCACAGATACGCAGTATTTT. Residues: CASSLGNRVGTDTQYF.